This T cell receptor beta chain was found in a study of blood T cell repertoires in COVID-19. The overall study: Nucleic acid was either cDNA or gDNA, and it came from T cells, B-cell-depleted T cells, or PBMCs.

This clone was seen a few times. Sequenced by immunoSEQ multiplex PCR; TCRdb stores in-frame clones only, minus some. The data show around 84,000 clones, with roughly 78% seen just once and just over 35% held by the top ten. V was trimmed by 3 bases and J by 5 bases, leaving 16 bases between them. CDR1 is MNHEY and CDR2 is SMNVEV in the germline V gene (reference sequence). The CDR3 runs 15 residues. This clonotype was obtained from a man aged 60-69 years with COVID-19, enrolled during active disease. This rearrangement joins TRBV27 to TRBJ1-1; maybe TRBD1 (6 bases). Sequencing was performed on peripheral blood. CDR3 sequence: CASSFNRGRGTEAFF. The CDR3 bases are TGTGCCAGCAGTTTTAATAGAGGGAGGGGGACTGAAGCTTTCTTT.